The 25 T cell receptor beta chains reported below all come from one sample, sequenced in a study of blood T cell repertoires in COVID-19. Some clones are missing from TCRdb's copy, which holds only in-frame ones; the method was immunoSEQ multiplex PCR. Counted here are around 160,000 clones, about 90% occurring once; the ten biggest clones make up 3.5% to 4.5%. The specimen was PBMCs or T cells enriched from blood (not recorded which). The receptors were gathered from a woman in her 40s who had been exposed to COVID-19.

The rearrangement uses TRBV10-1 and TRBJ2-2; a possible D gene is TRBD2 (6 bases). CDR3 length: 13 amino acids. Trimming took 3 bases from V and 7 from J, leaving 9 bases between them. Germline values: CDR1 WNHNN, CDR2 SYGVQD (reference sequence). CDR3 bases: TGCGCCAGCAGTGAAGGAGCGGGCGGGGAGCTGTTTTTT. Translated: CASSEGAGGELFF.

A single count supports this clone. The chain couples TRBV14 to TRBJ2-3; 7 bases fit TRBD2. With V trimmed by 2 bases and J by 2 bases, 10 bases remained unmatched. The CDR3 runs 17 residues. Germline CDR1 SGHDN, CDR2 FVKESK. CDR3 protein: CASSQFRGRGDTDTQYF. The CDR3 bases are TGTGCCAGCAGCCAATTCCGGGGACGGGGGGACACAGATACGCAGTATTTT.

V gene TRBV10-3 combines with J gene TRBJ2-7, with 10 nucleotides matching TRBD1. Germline V gene data show CDR1 as ENHRY and CDR2 as SYGVKD. V trimming: 7 bases; J trimming: 2 bases; junction bases outside the gene matches: 8. This CDR3 contains 15 residues. CDR3 nucleotides: TGTGCCATCACTACCGCCGGGACAGGGGCCTACGAGCAGTACTTC. Residues: CAITTAGTGAYEQYF.

This clone was found once. This rearrangement joins TRBV7-9 to TRBJ2-2, with a possible D match to TRBD1 (6 bases). CDR1 is SEHNR, CDR2 FQNEAQ, per germline (reference sequence). The CDR3 spans 14 residues. V was trimmed by 5 bases and J by 3 bases, leaving 10 bases between them. The CDR3 sequence: CASSRRGDTGELFF. The CDR3 DNA is TGTGCCAGCAGCCGCAGGGGAGACACCGGGGAGCTGTTTTTT.

The chain carries TRBV12-5 and TRBJ1-2, with D unresolved. The ends were cut back, 2 bases at V and 7 bases at J, with 20 bases in the middle. The CDR3 has 16 residues. CDR1 is LGHNT and CDR2 is FRNRAP in the germline V gene. CDR3 coding DNA: TGTGCTAGTGGTTTGACACCCGAAAGAGGGCGGGGTGGCTACACCTTC. Translated, it gives CASGLTPERGRGGYTF.

This clone was detected only once. The chain joins TRBV6-1 to TRBJ2-5; no definite D call. Germline V gives CDR1 MNHNS, CDR2 SASEGT. This CDR3 has 13 amino acids. V lost 3 bases to trimming and J lost 1 base, with 6 bases between them. The CDR3 nucleotides are TGTGCCAGCAGTGACAGGATCCAAGAGACCCAGTACTTC. Encoded protein: CASSDRIQETQYF.

The genes are TRBV15 and TRBJ1-4, with a tentative D call TRBD1 (6 bases). Germline CDR1 and CDR2: LNHNV and YYDKDF (reference sequence). The CDR3 loop spans 16 amino acids. V was pared by 2 bases and J by 4 bases, with 14 bases between. The CDR3 here is CATSRSRQALNEKLFF. The CDR3 DNA sequence: TGTGCCACCAGCAGATCTAGACAGGCGCTTAATGAAAAACTGTTTTTT.

This clone was seen a few times. The genes are TRBV11-2 and TRBJ2-1; 7 bases are shared with TRBD1. Germline V gene data show CDR1 as SGHAT and CDR2 as FQNNGV. V lost 5 bases, J lost 1 base, and 11 bases stayed unmatched. CDR3 length: 17 amino acids. CDR3 bases: TGTGCCAGCAGCACATATTCGGACAGGAATTCCTACAATGAGCAGTTCTTC. This encodes CASSTYSDRNSYNEQFF.

V gene TRBV6-1 combines with J gene TRBJ1-6; D gene uncertain. Trimming left V 0 bases short and J 8 bases short, with 8 bases between. The CDR3 sequence is 14 residues long. Germline loops: CDR1 MNHNS, CDR2 SASEGT. The CDR3 reads CASSEAGRYSPLHF. In DNA form, the CDR3 reads TGTGCCAGCAGTGAAGCGGGCAGATATTCACCCCTCCACTTT.

The chain is built from TRBV29-1 and TRBJ2-3; 7 bases map to TRBD2. The V segment lost 2 bases and the J segment 4 bases; nucleotides outside the gene matches: 15. The CDR3 length is 17 residues. Germline values: CDR1 SQVTM, CDR2 ANQGSEA. Here the CDR3 DNA reads TGCAGCGTTGAATCCCTCGGACTAGGTGGGAGCGCAGATACGCAGTATTTT. It codes for CSVESLGLGGSADTQYF.

This chain links TRBV5-8 with TRBJ1-3; weak D call: TRBD1 (6 bases). The CDR3 covers 16 residues. The germline V gene has CDR1 SGHTS and CDR2 YDEGEE. Trimming cost V 4 bases and J 3 bases, with 17 bases left between them. CDR3 sequence (DNA): TGTGCCAGCAGCCCAGGACAGTATGTGGGTGGAAACACCATATATTTT. Its protein is CASSPGQYVGGNTIYF. Full variable domain (outside the CDR3, taken from reference TRBV5-8 and TRBJ1-3): EAGVTQSPTHLIKTRGQQATLRCSPISGHTSVYWYQQALGLGLQFLLWYDEGEERNRGNFPPRFSGRQFPNYSSELNVNALELEDSALYLCASSPGQYVGGNTIYFGEGSWLTVV.

The V and J genes are TRBV5-1 and TRBJ2-3; TRBD2 aligns across 7 bases. After removal of 4 bases from V and 1 base from J, the junction contained 6 bases not matched to a gene. Germline CDR1 and CDR2: SGHRS and YFSETQ. The CDR3 has 15 amino acids. Here the CDR3 reads CASSTGGVRTDTQYF. The CDR3, as DNA: TGCGCCAGCAGCACTGGGGGGGTGCGCACAGATACGCAGTATTTT.

The chain joins TRBV12-3 or TRBV12-4 to TRBJ2-7; D might be TRBD2 (6 bases). V was cut by 3 bases and J by 5 bases, with 11 bases left in between. CDR3 length: 13 residues. The CDR3 region has the DNA TGTGCCAGCAGTTTCGGCGGGGCGGACGAGCAGTACTTC. Protein: CASSFGGADEQYF.

This chain joins TRBV6-1 and TRBJ1-5, with D unclear. Looked up from germline, CDR1 is MNHNS and CDR2 is SASEGT. V lost 3 bases and J 7 bases, leaving 7 bases between the germline ends. CDR3 length equals 12 residues. CDR3 nucleotides: TGTGCCAGCAGTGACAGTTCCCAGCCCCAGCATTTT. Translation: CASSDSSQPQHF.

The chain joins TRBV7-6 to TRBJ2-1; 9 nucleotides match TRBD1. CDR3 size: 16 residues. Germline V lookup: CDR1 SGHVS, CDR2 FNYEAQ. With 4 bases clipped from V and 4 bases from J, the junction kept 8 bases outside the gene matches. CDR3 amino acids: CASSSKGTGNYNEQFF. The DNA of the CDR3 is TGTGCCAGCAGCTCGAAAGGGACAGGGAATTACAATGAGCAGTTCTTC. Full variable domain (rest looked up from reference TRBV7-6 and TRBJ2-1): GAGVSQSPRYKVTKRGQDVALRCDPISGHVSLYWYRQALGQGPEFLTYFNYEAQQDKSGLPNDRFSAERPEGSISTLTIQRTEQRDSAMYRCASSSKGTGNYNEQFFGPGTRLTVL.

V gene TRBV12-3 or TRBV12-4 combines with J gene TRBJ2-3, with D unclear. V was clipped by 3 bases and J by 5 bases, with 9 bases between them. This CDR3 is built from 13 residues. The CDR3 DNA sequence: TGTGCCAGCAGTTTTGAGGATAAAGATACGCAGTATTTT. Residues: CASSFEDKDTQYF.

The CDR3 loop is CSVNDRGGTEAFF. CDR3 nucleotides: TGCAGCGTCAACGATCGCGGGGGGACTGAAGCTTTCTTT. This chain joins TRBV29-1 and TRBJ1-1; tentative D call: TRBD1 (5 bases). The V end lost 6 bases, the J end lost 5 bases, and 16 bases lay between the germline ends. This CDR3 is 13 amino acids long. Germline V gives CDR1 SQVTM, CDR2 ANQGSEA.

The V gene is TRBV11-2, the J gene TRBJ2-1, with 13 bases matching TRBD2. J lost 9 bases, V lost 6 bases, and 8 bases had no gene match. Germline CDR1 is SGHAT and CDR2 is FQNNGV. The CDR3 sequence is 15 residues long. The CDR3 sequence: CASRTTSGGAIEQFF. Written as DNA, the CDR3 is TGTGCCAGCAGAACAACTAGCGGGGGGGCCATTGAGCAGTTCTTC.

This chain joins TRBV7-2 and TRBJ2-7, with a weak D call TRBD2 (5 bases). The CDR3 length is 14 residues. Germline values: CDR1 SGHTA, CDR2 FQGNSA. The V end lost 1 base, the J end lost 0 bases, and 7 bases lay between the germline ends. The DNA of the CDR3 is TGTGCCAGCAGCTTAGGTACTAGCTCCTACGAGCAGTACTTC. It translates to CASSLGTSSYEQYF.

This chain joins TRBV6-5 and TRBJ2-3; the match to TRBD2 covers 10 bases. CDR1 and CDR2 from the germline V gene are MNHEY and SVGAGI. J gave up 6 bases and V 11 bases, and 11 bases lay outside the gene matches. There are 14 residues in the CDR3. The CDR3 DNA reads as TGTGCCGCCTCCCGAGCGGGGGGGCATGATACGCAGTATTTT. This codes for CAASRAGGHDTQYF.

This clone has only a few counts. J is TRBJ2-1 and V is TRBV6-2 or TRBV6-3; 8 nucleotides line up with TRBD1. Germline V gene lookup returns CDR1 MNHEY and CDR2 SVGEGT. The CDR3 is 15 residues long. V lost 4 bases, J lost 1 base, and 3 bases stayed unmatched. CDR3 sequence (DNA): TGTGCCAGCAGTTCTGGACAGGGATCCTACAATGAGCAGTTCTTC. Protein sequence: CASSSGQGSYNEQFF.

This clone was picked up one time. The gene calls are TRBV4-3 and TRBJ2-7; 8 nucleotides align to TRBD1. Germline CDR1 and CDR2: LGHNA and YSLEER. This CDR3 region has 14 residues. J gave up 3 bases and V 4 bases, and 5 bases lay outside the gene matches. The CDR3 protein is CASSPDRGVYEQYF. CDR3 DNA: TGCGCCAGCAGCCCCGACAGGGGAGTCTACGAGCAGTACTTC.

This clone was observed a few times. The genes are TRBV3-1 (or the pseudogene TRBV3-2) and TRBJ1-3; 7 bases agree with TRBD1. The J segment lost 3 bases and the V segment lost 0 bases, leaving 5 bases of the junction unmatched. Germline V gene data show CDR1 as LGHDT and CDR2 as YNNKEL (reference sequence). This CDR3 is built from 16 residues. The CDR3: CASSQDRGQFGNTIYF. As DNA, the CDR3 is TGTGCCAGCAGCCAAGATAGGGGACAGTTTGGAAACACCATATATTTT.

The J gene is TRBJ1-5, the V gene TRBV7-2, with TRBD1 as a possible D gene (5 bases). Germline CDR1 is SGHTA and CDR2 is FQGNSA. Trimming left V 4 bases short and J 6 bases short, with 19 bases between. The CDR3 spans 16 residues. As DNA, the CDR3 is TGTGCCAGCAGCTCAGAGTCACGCGGGGGATTTCAGCCCCAGCATTTT. It is translated as CASSSESRGGFQPQHF.

The chain has TRBV28 and TRBJ2-7, with D unclear. CDR3 length equals 12 residues. Germline values: CDR1 MDHEN, CDR2 SYDVKM. The germline V and J ends were trimmed by 5 bases and 3 bases, with 8 bases remaining between them. The CDR3 is CASSQTGYEQYF. For the CDR3, the DNA is TGTGCCAGCAGTCAGACGGGCTACGAGCAGTACTTC. The full variable domain, its missing parts supplied by reference TRBV28 and TRBJ2-7, is DVKVTQSSRYLVKRTGEKVFLECVQDMDHENMFWYRQDPGLGLRLIYFSYDVKMKEKGDIPEGYSVSREKKERFSLILESASTNQTSMYLCASSQTGYEQYFGPGTRLTVT.